This T cell receptor (beta chain) was retrieved from a study of T cells after yellow fever vaccination. Study-level background: Preparation used SMART-Seq v4 Ultra Low Input for the low-cell-number fractions. The study, taken as a whole, reports: The secondary response was weaker, and its peak arrived faster, on day 5 versus 15. Post-booster repertoires contained most primary-vaccination clones again (96% CD4, less than 90% CD8).

Worth noting for this clonotype: Its antigen is not identified.

Germline CDR1 is SGHDN and CDR2 is FVKESK. This CDR3 has 12 amino acids. The V and J ends lost 3 bases and 3 bases respectively, with 6 bases between them. TCRdb reanalysed the 5' RACE reads using MiXCR and keeps one entry per CDR3 protein. The sample includes 120,000 or so distinct CDR3 sequences, around 9.8% seen only once; the top ten take 40%. The input for sequencing was CD8+ T cells sorted from PBMCs, taken on the day of the yellow fever booster vaccination. The receptor was derived from a man younger than 35 who received the YFV17D yellow fever vaccine. This rearrangement joins TRBV14 to TRBJ2-7; no clear D. The DNA of the CDR3 is TGTGCCAGCAGCCAGACGAGCTACGAGCAGTACTTC. Protein product: CASSQTSYEQYF.